The present T cell receptor (beta chain) was sequenced within a study of regulatory T cells in long-lasting Graves disease. Findings of the study overall: Persistent disease samples used TRBV28, TRBJ1-2 and TRBJ2-5 preferentially.

According to the study, TCR beta libraries were built with iRepertoire HTBI primers and CDR3-region Arm-PCR. One entry per CDR3 protein, called by TCRdb with MiXCR from the multiplex PCR reads. The repertoire consists of over 500,000 distinct CDR3 sequences, with 15% to 20% occurring once and the leading ten covering around 12%. The time point was: newly diagnosed GD, antithyroid drugs for less than 3 months. Scientists built the TCR library using RNA that was extracted from PBMCs. Notes on this clonotype: Its target is not known.

Trimming took 1 base from V and 1 from J, leaving 8 bases between them. Per the germline V gene, CDR1 is SEHNR and CDR2 is FQNEAQ (reference sequence). The CDR3 totals 14 residues. This sample also belongs to another study, concerning T cells in Graves' hyperthyroidism and ophthalmopathy. Per that study: Recently diagnosed hyperthyroidism of less than 2 months' duration affected patients aged 18 to 65. With the HTBI primer set, the TCR CDR3 went through a first round of RT-PCR. Stable hyperthyroidism was told apart from ophthalmopathy by a model built on 13 V-J features.

The rearrangement uses TRBV7-9 and TRBJ2-7; D remains ambiguous. The specimen was peripheral blood mononuclear cells (PBMCs), collected at new diagnosis, from a patient treated with antithyroid drugs. This TCR was sampled from a man between 18 and 29 years old with Graves disease. CDR3 sequence: CASSLDAISYEQYF. The CDR3, as DNA: TGTGCCAGCAGCTTAGATGCAATTTCCTACGAGCAGTACTTC.